This T cell receptor beta chain was profiled in a study of cytomegalovirus exposure and HLA in healthy donors. Study-wide points: In all likelihood, a cluster of highly shared sequence variants was a sequencing artifact. Cytomegalovirus-associated status was assigned to approximately 160 TCR beta chains. TRBV6-2, TRBV6-3 and some other V segments were unresolvable in 87-base-pair reads. As immune exposure information, only CMV serostatus was available.

Trimming took 1 base from V and 2 from J; bases not matched to a gene: 1. CDR1 and CDR2 (germline): MDHEN, SYDVKM. The CDR3 covers 15 residues. About this clone itself: What it binds is not known.

The PCR ran on 60 Vbeta and 13 Jbeta primers. Data came from immunoSEQ multiplex PCR; TCRdb stores just in-frame clones and leaves some out. The sample shows 150,000 to 200,000 clones, around 77% of them seen only once. J is TRBJ1-2 and V is TRBV28; TRBD1 matches at 10 bases. The specimen sequenced was PBMCs. This clonotype originated in a female donor in good health and CMV-seronegative. CDR3 residues: CASSLSDRGNYGYTF. The CDR3 DNA follows: TGTGCCAGCAGTTTATCGGACAGGGGGAACTATGGCTACACCTTC.